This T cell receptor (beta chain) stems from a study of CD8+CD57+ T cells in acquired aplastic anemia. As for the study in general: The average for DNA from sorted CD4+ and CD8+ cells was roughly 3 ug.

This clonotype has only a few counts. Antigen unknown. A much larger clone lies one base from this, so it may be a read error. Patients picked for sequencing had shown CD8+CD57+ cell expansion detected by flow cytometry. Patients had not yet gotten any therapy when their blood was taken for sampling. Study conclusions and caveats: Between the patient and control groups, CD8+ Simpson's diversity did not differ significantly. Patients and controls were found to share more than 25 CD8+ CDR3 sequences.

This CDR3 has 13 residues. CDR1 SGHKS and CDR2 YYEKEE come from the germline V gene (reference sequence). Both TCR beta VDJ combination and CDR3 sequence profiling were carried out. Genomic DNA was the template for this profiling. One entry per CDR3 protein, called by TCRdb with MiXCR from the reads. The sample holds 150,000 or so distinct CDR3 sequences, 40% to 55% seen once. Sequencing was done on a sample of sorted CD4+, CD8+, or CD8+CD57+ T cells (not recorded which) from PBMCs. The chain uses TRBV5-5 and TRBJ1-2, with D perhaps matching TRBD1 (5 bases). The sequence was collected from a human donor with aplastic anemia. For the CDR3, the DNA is TGTGCCAGCCGCTTCGGACACACCTATGGCTACACCTTC. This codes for CASRFGHTYGYTF.